This T cell receptor (beta chain) was sequenced in a study of blood T cell repertoires in COVID-19. Across the whole study: Some COVID-19 samples were acute and others convalescent; all came from the United States, Italy and Spain. The cDNA or gDNA used as material had been derived from T cells, B-cell-depleted T cells, or PBMCs.

Details on this clone: The same CDR3 is also encoded by other DNA sequences in this sample.

In the source study's methods: Amplification with reference gene primers provided the estimates of nucleated cell counts. Sequencing was performed with immunoSEQ multiplex PCR; in TCRdb, only in-frame clones are kept and a portion is missing. V, J and clone size are taken as reported in that table, and D and trimming were inferred from the DNA itself. The sample includes under 350,000 clones, roughly 80% of them seen just once. The V gene's germline CDR1 is MNHEY and CDR2 SVGAGI. V lost 5 bases and J lost 1; bases outside the gene matches: 1. The CDR3 has 14 amino acids. The genes are TRBV6-5 and TRBJ2-2, with 7 bases matching TRBD1. Sequenced: peripheral blood. The origin of this receptor is a man in his sixties who had recovered from COVID-19. CDR3 protein: CASSRTGNTGELFF. As DNA, the CDR3 is TGTGCCAGCAGTCGGACAGGGAACACCGGGGAGCTGTTTTTT.